The T cell receptor (beta chain) under discussion was sequenced for a study of response to subunit inactivated influenza vaccine. Study results and limitations: Authors suggested each seasonal influenza vaccination recruits few new T cells.

This clonotype was counted a few times. Its antigen is still unknown. The CDR3 runs 14 residues. The germline V gene encodes CDR1 LGHDT and CDR2 YNNKEL (reference sequence). The ends were cut back, 4 bases at V and 8 bases at J, with 17 bases in the middle. TCRdb reprocessed the RT-PCR reads with MiXCR, giving one entry per CDR3 protein. The sample carries about 540,000 distinct CDR3 sequences, 13% to 15% recorded once. The chain carries TRBV3-1 and TRBJ1-2; TRBD1 might be the D (5 bases). This sequence originates from a man aged 50-59 years who received an inactivated influenza vaccine. Specimen: PBMCs from blood, collected roughly 12 days after vaccination. The CDR3 loop is CASSLPGTGEGYTF. As DNA, the CDR3 is TGTGCCAGCAGCCTGCCCGGGACGGGTGAGGGCTACACCTTC.